This entry describes one TCR beta chain. This record comes from a study of blood T cell repertoires in COVID-19. V lost 1 base to trimming and J lost 10 bases; unmatched junction nucleotides: 3. This CDR3 comprises 14 residues. Germline V gene sequence: CDR1 SGHNT, CDR2 YYREEE (reference sequence). Assay used: immunoSEQ multiplex PCR; TCRdb lists only in-frame clones, some missing. The table includes 330,000 or so clones, approximately 84% detected once. This clonotype was obtained from a woman younger than 45 who had recovered from COVID-19. The source material was PBMCs or T cells enriched from blood (not recorded which). The chain combines TRBV5-4 with TRBJ2-1; 12 bases map to TRBD2. The DNA of the CDR3 is TGTGCCAGCAGCTTGCTAGCGGGAGGGGGAGAGCAGTTCTTC. This encodes CASSLLAGGGEQFF.